A selection of T cell receptor beta chains follows, all from one sample in a study of CXCR3-negative and CXCR3-positive naive CD8 T cells. Each CDR3 protein gets one entry in TCRdb, which reprocessed the 5' RACE reads and gives no DNA. Its table lists approximately 37,000 distinct CDR3 sequences. Sequences were obtained from memory CD8+ T cells from blood. All receptors derive from a human donor in good health. Some clones in this sample may be carry-over from other donors' samples. CDR3s include the opening cysteine and the closing phenylalanine or tryptophan. The listing skips clone size in some rows; elsewhere it reads once, few, many or a size class.

V: TRBV6-6
size: -
J: TRBJ1-2
CDR3: CASSYSLAGSGGYGYTF

V: TRBV7-9
size: medium-sized
J: TRBJ2-4
CDR3: CASSSPSLDAKNIQYF

V: TRBV5-1
size: -
J: TRBJ2-7
CDR3: CASSLGSTGEQYF

V: TRBV12-3/TRBV12-4
size: -
J: TRBJ2-3
CDR3: CASSPPPSLVDTQYF

V: TRBV29-1
size: -
J: TRBJ2-3
CDR3: CSVAGDTGFSTDTQYF

V: TRBV7-2
size: -
J: TRBJ1-1
CDR3: CASSAVFTEAFF

V: TRBV18
size: -
J: TRBJ2-6
CDR3: CASSLNPPSGANVLTF

V: TRBV29-1
size: -
J: TRBJ2-7
CDR3: CSVQPASSYEQYF

V: TRBV20-1
size: -
J: TRBJ1-5
CDR3: CSARDLSENQPQHF

V: TRBV27
size: -
J: TRBJ2-1
CDR3: CASSLFPLNEQFF

V: TRBV7-7
size: -
J: TRBJ2-5
CDR3: CASSLASGSYETQYF

V: TRBV6-5
size: -
J: TRBJ2-7
CDR3: CASSYSNGREQYF

V: TRBV29-1
size: -
J: TRBJ2-2
CDR3: CSVTATPGQGAKGTGELFF

V: TRBV29-1
size: -
J: TRBJ2-1
CDR3: CSGDDQGEQFF

V: TRBV12-3/TRBV12-4
size: -
J: TRBJ2-7
CDR3: CASSLFQGPTYEQYF

V: TRBV29-1
size: -
J: TRBJ2-7
CDR3: CSVVPTSGGEYEQYF

V: TRBV6-2/TRBV6-3
size: -
J: TRBJ2-7
CDR3: CASTRGGYEQYF

V: TRBV6-5
size: -
J: TRBJ2-7
CDR3: CASSAGLAVIYEQYF

V: TRBV6-2/TRBV6-3
size: -
J: TRBJ2-7
CDR3: CASSLRGITYEQYF

V: TRBV28
size: -
J: TRBJ1-2
CDR3: CASSAPQPLYGYTF

V: TRBV7-9
size: -
J: TRBJ1-3
CDR3: CASSPRDRGNTIYF

V: TRBV6-5
size: -
J: TRBJ2-1
CDR3: CASSYTGFNEQFF

V: TRBV20-1
size: -
J: TRBJ1-5
CDR3: CSAGPFSNQPQHF

V: TRBV19
size: -
J: TRBJ2-1
CDR3: CASSPGTSPPHEQFF

V: TRBV27
size: -
J: TRBJ1-1
CDR3: CASSPRQGGEAFF